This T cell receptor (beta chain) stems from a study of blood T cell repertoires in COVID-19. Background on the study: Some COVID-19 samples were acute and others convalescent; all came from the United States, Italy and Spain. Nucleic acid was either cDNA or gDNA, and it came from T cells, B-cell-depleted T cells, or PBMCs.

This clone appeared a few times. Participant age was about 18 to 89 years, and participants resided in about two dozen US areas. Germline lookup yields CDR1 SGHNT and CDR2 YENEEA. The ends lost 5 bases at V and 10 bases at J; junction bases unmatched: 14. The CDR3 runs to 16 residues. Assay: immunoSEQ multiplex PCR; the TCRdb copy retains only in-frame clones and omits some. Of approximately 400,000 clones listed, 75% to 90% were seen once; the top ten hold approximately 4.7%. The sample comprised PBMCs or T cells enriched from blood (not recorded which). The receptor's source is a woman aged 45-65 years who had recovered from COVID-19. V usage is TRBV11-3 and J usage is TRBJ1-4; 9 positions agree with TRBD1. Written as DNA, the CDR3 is TGTGCCAGCAGCCTCGCCCCGGGACAGGGCGGCGGAAAACTGTTTTTT. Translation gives CASSLAPGQGGGKLFF.